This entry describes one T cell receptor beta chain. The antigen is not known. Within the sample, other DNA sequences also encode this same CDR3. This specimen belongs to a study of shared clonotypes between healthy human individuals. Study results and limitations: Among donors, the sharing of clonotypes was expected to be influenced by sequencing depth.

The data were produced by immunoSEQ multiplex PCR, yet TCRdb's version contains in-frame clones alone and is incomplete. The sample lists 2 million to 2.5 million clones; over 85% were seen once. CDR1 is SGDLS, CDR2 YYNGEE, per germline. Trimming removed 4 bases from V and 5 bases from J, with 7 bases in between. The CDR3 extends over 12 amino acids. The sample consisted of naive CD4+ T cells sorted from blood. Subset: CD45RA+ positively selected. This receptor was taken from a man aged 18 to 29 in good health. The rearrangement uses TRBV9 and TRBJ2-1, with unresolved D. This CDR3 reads CASSPRDNEQFF. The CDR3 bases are TGTGCCAGCAGCCCCCGGGACAATGAGCAGTTCTTC.